These T cell receptor beta chains were read from a single sample in a study of Graves' ophthalmopathy and Graves' hyperthyroidism. Each CDR3 protein gets one entry after TCRdb re-called the multiplex PCR reads with MiXCR. Among 650,000 to 800,000 distinct CDR3 sequences listed, just over 40% were seen once. Input material: peripheral blood. All receptors come from an adult man with Graves' ophthalmopathy. CDR3s include the opening cysteine and the closing phenylalanine or tryptophan. The D gene is left open where the match is weak. The listing skips clone size in some rows; elsewhere it reads once, few, many or a size class.

D: NA
J: TRBJ2-7
V: TRBV7-9
size: NA
DNA: TGTGCCAGCAGCCAAGATCCCTCCAGCTTGGGACGCCTCGAGCAGTACTTC
CDR3: CASSQDPSSLGRLEQYF

D: TRBD1
J: TRBJ1-1
V: TRBV19
size: NA
DNA: TGTGCCTGGAATCGCGGGACAGCGACGCGTTTATGGAACACTGAAGCTTTCTTT
CDR3: CAWNRGTATRLWNTEAFF

D: TRBD1
J: TRBJ1-5
V: TRBV6-1
size: few
DNA: TGTGCCAGCAGTGAAATGACAGGGAACCGGCTTTATAGCAATCAGCCCCAGCATTTT
CDR3: CASSEMTGNRLYSNQPQHF

D: TRBD1
J: TRBJ2-7
V: TRBV7-9
size: many
DNA: TGTGCCAGCAGCTTAAAGGGGGCCGACGTCTACGAGCAGTACTTC
CDR3: CASSLKGADVYEQYF

D: NA
J: TRBJ1-4
V: TRBV10-3
size: NA
DNA: TGTGCCAGCAGTTACTCTACAGGGACCGCAACTAATGAAAAACTGTTTTTT
CDR3: CASSYSTGTATNEKLFF

D: TRBD1
J: TRBJ2-2
V: TRBV7-3
size: NA
DNA: TGTGCCAGCAGCTTAGGGACAGGGACAACCGGGGAGCTGTTTTTT
CDR3: CASSLGTGTTGELFF

D: NA
J: TRBJ2-3
V: TRBV25-1
size: NA
DNA: TGTGCCAGCAGTGCACAGGGATACAATGAGCAGTATTTT
CDR3: CASSAQGYNEQYF

D: TRBD1
J: TRBJ1-3
V: TRBV10-3
size: NA
DNA: TGTGCCATCAGTCCCAGGACAGGCGCTGGAAACACCATATATTTT
CDR3: CAISPRTGAGNTIYF

D: TRBD1
J: TRBJ1-2
V: TRBV25-1
size: NA
DNA: TGTGCCAGCAGTGAATCTGGGACAGGGAACTATGGCTACACCTTC
CDR3: CASSESGTGNYGYTF

D: NA
J: TRBJ2-5
V: TRBV9
size: many
DNA: TGTGCCAGCAGCGCCGGACAGAGATGGGGCCAAGAGACCCAGTACTTC
CDR3: CASSAGQRWGQETQYF

D: TRBD1
J: TRBJ2-7
V: TRBV5-6
size: few
DNA: TGTGCCAGCAGCTTGGATTACAGGGGAACCTACGAGCAGTACTTC
CDR3: CASSLDYRGTYEQYF

D: NA
J: TRBJ2-7
V: TRBV10-3
size: once
DNA: NA
CDR3: CAISEFGQGSQRYF

D: NA
J: TRBJ2-2
V: TRBV6-5
size: NA
DNA: TGTGCCAGCAGTTACGGAGCGATCGGGGAGCTGTTTTTT
CDR3: CASSYGAIGELFF

D: TRBD2
J: TRBJ2-7
V: TRBV12-5
size: many
DNA: TGTGCTAGTGGTCCCCGACTAGCGGGACACGAGCAGTACTTC
CDR3: CASGPRLAGHEQYF

D: NA
J: TRBJ2-2
V: TRBV20-1
size: NA
DNA: TGCAGTGCTAGAGGGACAGCGAACACCGGGGAGCTGTTTTTT
CDR3: CSARGTANTGELFF

D: TRBD1
J: TRBJ2-5
V: TRBV29-1
size: NA
DNA: TGCAGCGTTAACGGCCGGAGATTGACAGGGCCCCAAGAGACCCAGTACTTC
CDR3: CSVNGRRLTGPQETQYF

D: TRBD1
J: TRBJ2-7
V: TRBV5-1
size: NA
DNA: TGCGCCGGCAGCCGCCGACAGGGAAGCGGGCAGTACTTC
CDR3: CAGSRRQGSGQYF

D: NA
J: TRBJ1-2
V: TRBV7-6
size: many
DNA: TGTGCCAGCAGCTTAGACTCCGGCACCACCGCTGGCTACACCTTC
CDR3: CASSLDSGTTAGYTF

D: TRBD2
J: TRBJ2-7
V: TRBV5-1
size: NA
DNA: TGCGCCAGCAGCCCTCGGGGGGGAAGATACGAGCAGTACTTC
CDR3: CASSPRGGRYEQYF

D: TRBD2
J: TRBJ2-7
V: TRBV10-3
size: NA
DNA: TGTGCCAGCGTAGCGGGAAACTCCTACGAGCAGTACTTC
CDR3: CASVAGNSYEQYF

D: NA
J: TRBJ2-5
V: TRBV29-1
size: NA
DNA: TGCAGCTGGAAGTTGCTTGGAGAGACCCAGTACTTC
CDR3: CSWKLLGETQYF

D: TRBD2
J: TRBJ2-7
V: TRBV20-1
size: few
DNA: TGCAGTGCTAGAGTTCCCGGGACTAGCGGAACTTCCTACGAGCAGTACTTC
CDR3: CSARVPGTSGTSYEQYF

D: NA
J: TRBJ2-2
V: TRBV2
size: few
DNA: TGTGCCAGCAGTGTCCAGGTGAACACCGGGGAGCTGTTTTTT
CDR3: CASSVQVNTGELFF

D: NA
J: TRBJ2-5
V: TRBV25-1
size: many
DNA: TGTGCCAGCAGTGGCGTAGAGACCCAGTACTTC
CDR3: CASSGVETQYF

D: TRBD1
J: TRBJ1-5
V: TRBV4-1
size: few
DNA: TGCGCCAGCAGCCAACTGACAGGGGGGTCAAATCAGCCCCAGCATTTT
CDR3: CASSQLTGGSNQPQHF

D: NA
J: TRBJ2-2
V: TRBV7-9
size: NA
DNA: TGTGCCAGCAGCGAGGGGACCGATGCCACCGGGGGGCTGTTTTTT
CDR3: CASSEGTDATGGLFF

D: NA
J: TRBJ1-1
V: TRBV11-2
size: many
DNA: TGTGCCAGCAGCTTTTATTGGAGGACTTTCTTT
CDR3: CASSFYWRTFF

D: NA
J: TRBJ2-3
V: TRBV12-3/TRBV12-4
size: NA
DNA: TGTGCCAGCAGTTTCCAGGGGAACGCAGATACGCAGTATTTT
CDR3: CASSFQGNADTQYF

D: NA
J: TRBJ1-5
V: TRBV12-5
size: NA
DNA: TGTGCCAGCAGTTACTATGGGACAAGGGGTTGGCCCCAGCATTTT
CDR3: CASSYYGTRGWPQHF

D: NA
J: TRBJ1-1
V: TRBV29-1
size: many
DNA: TGCAGCGTCCTGGACAGCCGAGTTACTGAAGCTTTCTTT
CDR3: CSVLDSRVTEAFF

D: NA
J: TRBJ1-4
V: TRBV25-1
size: NA
DNA: TGCGCCAGCAGCCAAGATCCGGGGGGTGAAAAACTGTTTTTT
CDR3: CASSQDPGGEKLFF

D: TRBD1
J: TRBJ1-2
V: TRBV15
size: NA
DNA: TGTGCCACCCGACCTATACCTGACAGGGGCCATGGCTACACCTTC
CDR3: CATRPIPDRGHGYTF

D: NA
J: TRBJ2-2
V: TRBV24-1
size: NA
DNA: TGTGCCACCAGTGCCGGGGGGCTGTTTTTT
CDR3: CATSAGGLFF

D: NA
J: TRBJ2-5
V: TRBV12-3/TRBV12-4
size: many
DNA: TGTGCCAGCAGTGGTGAAGGAGGGACCCAGTACTTC
CDR3: CASSGEGGTQYF

D: NA
J: TRBJ2-5
V: TRBV12-5
size: NA
DNA: TGTGCTAGTTCGAGGGAGACCCAGTGCTTC
CDR3: CASSRETQCF

D: NA
J: TRBJ1-2
V: TRBV7-9
size: NA
DNA: TGTGCCAGCAGCTCCCCGCGGGCTAACTATGGCTACACCTTC
CDR3: CASSSPRANYGYTF

D: TRBD1
J: TRBJ1-1
V: TRBV11-1
size: NA
DNA: TGTGCCAGCAGTGAATACTCCGGGACAGGGGCAGGTGGTGAAGCTTTCTTT
CDR3: CASSEYSGTGAGGEAFF

D: NA
J: TRBJ2-5
V: TRBV7-2
size: many
DNA: TGTGCCAGCAGCATCGCCTCGTGGGACCAGTACTTC
CDR3: CASSIASWDQYF

D: NA
J: TRBJ2-7
V: TRBV7-2
size: many
DNA: TGTGCCAGCAGCTTAGGCAAAAGTTTCGACGAGCAGTACTTC
CDR3: CASSLGKSFDEQYF

D: TRBD1
J: TRBJ2-6
V: TRBV7-3
size: NA
DNA: TGTGCCAGCAGCTGGGGACAGGAAGGGACCAACGTCCTGACTTTC
CDR3: CASSWGQEGTNVLTF

D: NA
J: TRBJ1-5
V: TRBV27
size: many
DNA: TGTGCCAGCAGTCTCGATGGGACACCGGGCAATCAGCCCCAGCATTTT
CDR3: CASSLDGTPGNQPQHF

D: TRBD1
J: TRBJ1-4
V: TRBV5-6
size: NA
DNA: TGTGCCAGCAGCTCACAGGGGGCTTTAGCTAATGAAAAACTGTTTTTT
CDR3: CASSSQGALANEKLFF

D: TRBD1
J: TRBJ2-7
V: TRBV12-3/TRBV12-4
size: many
DNA: TGTGCCAGCACGAGACGACAGGGCGCCCAATACGAGCAGTACTTC
CDR3: CASTRRQGAQYEQYF

D: NA
J: TRBJ2-5
V: TRBV12-3/TRBV12-4
size: NA
DNA: TGTGCCAGCAGTTTGCTAATGGGGAAAGAGACCCAGTACTTC
CDR3: CASSLLMGKETQYF

D: TRBD1
J: TRBJ2-7
V: TRBV2
size: once
DNA: TGTGCCCGGGACAGGGGGCGCCCCGAGCAGTACTTC
CDR3: CARDRGRPEQYF

D: NA
J: TRBJ2-5
V: TRBV19
size: NA
DNA: TGTGCCAGTAAATCGGACAGCCTACTAGAGACCCAGTACTTC
CDR3: CASKSDSLLETQYF